This T cell receptor (beta chain) originates from a study of cytomegalovirus exposure and HLA in healthy donors. Findings and caveats of the study: Overall, some 160 TCR beta chains were annotated as cytomegalovirus-associated. In vitro confirmation showed a few CMV-associated chains to be CMV antigen specific. TCR beta V- and J-gene trimming was later associated with a missense DCLRE1C variant.

With 2 bases removed from V and 5 bases from J, the gap between germline ends came to 25 bases. This CDR3 has 18 residues. The germline CDR1 and CDR2 sequences are MNHEY and SMNVEV (reference sequence). With 60 Vbeta and 13 Jbeta primers, the PCR was carried out. Clones were sequenced by immunoSEQ multiplex PCR, and TCRdb holds only the in-frame ones, with some missing. The sample includes roughly 140,000 clones, over 60% of them seen just once. A word on this clone: Its target is unknown.

This clonotype originated in a man in his forties in good health and CMV-seronegative. The rearrangement links TRBV27 to TRBJ2-7, with a tentative D call TRBD2 (6 bases). The specimen was PBMCs. CDR3 DNA: TGTGCCAGCAGTTTAATTCGGAGGGGTGGTTCCCAACCCCACGAGCAGTACTTC. Its protein is CASSLIRRGGSQPHEQYF.